This entry concerns a single TCR beta chain. The repertoire was sequenced with immunoSEQ multiplex PCR; TCRdb's copy has only in-frame clones and lacks some. The sample carries approximately 230,000 clones, around 86% recorded once. These data are taken from a study of blood T cell repertoires in COVID-19. Overall study context: Sites in the United States, Italy and Spain provided acute and convalescent COVID-19 samples.

Everyone who took part was roughly 18 to 89 years old, and they came from over 20 US areas. Which cohort a participant joined came from the clinical history participants gave. Two negative PCRs, clearance, or symptom resolution characterized the recovered Cohort 3 donors. Trimming removed 5 bases from V and 5 bases from J, with 13 bases in between. The CDR3 sequence is 13 residues long. Germline CDR1 is GTSNPN and CDR2 is SVGIG (reference sequence). The sample consisted of PBMCs or T cells enriched from blood (not recorded which). This TCR was recovered from a man aged 35 to 55 who had recovered from COVID-19. This chain links TRBV30 with TRBJ1-5; D is unclear. This CDR3 is CAWAMWADQPQHF. In nucleotides, the CDR3 is TGTGCCTGGGCCATGTGGGCCGATCAGCCCCAGCATTTT.